The present T cell receptor (beta chain) was sequenced within a study of blood T cell repertoires in COVID-19. Turning to the study itself: Nucleic acid was either cDNA or gDNA, and it came from T cells, B-cell-depleted T cells, or PBMCs.

Authors' methods: The authors estimated nucleated cell counts from reference gene primer amplification. Assay: immunoSEQ multiplex PCR; the TCRdb copy retains only in-frame clones and omits some. Clone size and V and J calls were adopted from that table, with D and trimming inferred from the DNA. Among fewer than 200,000 clones listed, approximately 82% were seen once. The V and J ends lost 2 bases and 7 bases respectively, with 14 bases between them. Germline CDR1 is KGHSH and CDR2 is LQKENI. CDR3 length equals 15 residues. In terms of age and location, participants ranged from roughly 18 to 89 years and lived in about 25 US areas.

The chain joins TRBV18 to TRBJ1-4; D uncertain. The sequence was collected from a woman in her 50s in a cohort exposed to, infected with or recovered from COVID-19 (not recorded which). The sample taken for sequencing was PBMCs or T cells enriched from blood (not recorded which). The CDR3 loop is CASSPEAGGSEKLFF. The CDR3 DNA sequence: TGTGCCAGCTCACCAGAGGCAGGAGGAAGTGAAAAACTGTTTTTT.